This note documents a single T cell receptor beta chain sequence. Produced via immunoSEQ multiplex PCR; TCRdb's table is partial and in-frame only. The sample lists some 50,000 clones, around 87% seen once, with approximately 16% in the top ten. These data come from a study of blood T cell repertoires in COVID-19. The overall study: PBMCs, B-cell-depleted T cells, or T cells were the source of the cDNA or gDNA that made up the material.

Trimming pared 9 bases from V and 3 bases from J, leaving 18 bases between. Germline V gives CDR1 MNHEY, CDR2 SMNVEV (reference sequence). The CDR3 is 14 residues long. The chain recombines TRBV27 with TRBJ2-7; TRBD2 is a possible D gene (6 bases). This TCR was sampled from a human donor in a cohort sampled during active COVID-19. Sequencing was carried out using peripheral blood. The CDR3 region is CASKSGGINYEQYF. The CDR3 DNA reads TGTGCCAGTAAGAGTGGGGGGATAAACTACGAGCAGTACTTC.